The 2 T cell receptor beta chains below all came from one sample that was sequenced in a study of shared clonotypes between healthy human individuals. Clones were read by immunoSEQ multiplex PCR, and TCRdb kept only the in-frame ones, dropping some. The profile shows about 380,000 clones, 96% of them singletons. Specimen: memory CD8+ T cells sorted from blood. Specified subset: CD45RO+ cells pooled with CCR7-negative TemRA cells. These receptors were collected from a man under 40 in good health.

CDR3 residues: CASSLFPWNEQFF. CDR3 nucleotide sequence: TGCGCCAGCAGCTTGTTTCCTTGGAATGAGCAGTTCTTC. The chain couples TRBV5-1 to TRBJ2-1; D uncertain. Germline V gene lookup returns CDR1 SGHRS and CDR2 YFSETQ. V was shortened by 1 base and J by 7 bases, with 9 bases between the two germline ends. The CDR3 is 13 amino acids.

The V call is TRBV27, the J call TRBJ1-2; D perhaps matches TRBD1 (5 bases). Trimming took 5 bases from V and 6 from J, leaving 19 bases between them. The germline gives CDR1 MNHEY, CDR2 SMNVEV (reference sequence). The CDR3 runs 15 residues. CDR3 DNA: TGTGCCAGCAGTATGCTCGGGACGGTGGCCCATGGCTACACCTTC. Translation gives CASSMLGTVAHGYTF.